Detailed here is one TCR beta chain. Antigen specificity is unknown. The record originates from a study of T cell responses to AZD1222 COVID-19 vaccine. The germline V gene encodes CDR1 SEHNR and CDR2 FQNEAQ (reference sequence). Trimming took 4 bases from V and 7 from J; bases not matched to a gene: 3. The CDR3 runs to 12 residues. Sequenced by immunoSEQ multiplex PCR; TCRdb stores in-frame clones only, minus some. Counted here are approximately 150,000 clones, roughly nine tenths occurring once; the ten biggest clones make up about 1.5%. Overall study findings and caveats: Repertoires were collected only later (after the peak T cell response had occurred).

This TCR derives from an adult in good health. Material: peripheral blood, obtained on day 0 of AZD1222 vaccination. The chain links TRBV7-9 to TRBJ1-2, with 7 bases lining up with TRBD1. CDR3 in DNA: TGTGCCAGCAGCTCATACAGGGGTGGCTACACCTTC. It encodes CASSSYRGGYTF. Based on the CDR3 plus reference TRBV7-9 and TRBJ1-2, the full variable domain is DTGVSQNPRHKITKRGQNVTFRCDPISEHNRLYWYRQTLGQGPEFLTYFQNEAQLEKSRLLSDRFSAERPKGSFSTLEIQRTEQGDSAMYLCASSSYRGGYTFGSGTRLTVV.